Listed below are T cell receptor beta chains from one sample, sequenced in a study of brain metastases from non-small cell lung cancer. The repertoire was sequenced with immunoSEQ multiplex PCR; TCRdb's copy has only in-frame clones and lacks some. The sample records roughly 2,100 clones, about four fifths being singletons. The sample was tumor-adjacent normal tissue. The receptors stem from a donor at least 40 years old with non-small cell lung cancer. Both conserved end residues are part of each CDR3. The D gene is left open where the match is weak. Expanded clones are given a class, and other clones once, few, many or no size at all.

TRBV9,TRBJ2-3,.,.,CASTPGTPQGDTQYF,TGTGCCAGCACCCCGGGGACTCCTCAGGGGGATACGCAGTATTTT
TRBV6-2/TRBV6-3,TRBJ2-7,TRBD2,.,CASSEKLAGLAEQYF,TGTGCCAGCAGTGAGAAACTAGCGGGACTTGCCGAGCAGTACTTC
TRBV2,TRBJ1-5,.,once,CASSERGGRPQHF,TGTGCCAGCAGTGAAAGGGGGGGTAGGCCCCAGCATTTT
TRBV12-5,TRBJ2-2,TRBD1,.,CASGSGQMNTGELFF,TGTGCTAGTGGTTCGGGACAGATGAACACCGGGGAGCTGTTTTTT
TRBV19,TRBJ2-3,.,.,CASSIGKTPSGADTQYF,TGTGCCAGTAGTATCGGTAAAACACCTTCGGGCGCAGATACGCAGTATTTT
TRBV28,TRBJ1-5,.,.,CASSTPRGIYSNQPQHF,TGTGCCAGCAGTACACCGCGGGGGATCTATAGCAATCAGCCCCAGCATTTT
TRBV11-3,TRBJ2-1,TRBD2,.,CASSSWTSGAANEQFF,TGTGCCAGCAGCTCTTGGACTAGCGGGGCGGCCAATGAGCAGTTCTTC
TRBV11-2,TRBJ2-3,TRBD2,.,CASSLRPSGGSSTDTQYF,TGTGCCAGCAGCTTAAGGCCTAGCGGGGGGAGTAGCACAGATACGCAGTATTTT
TRBV6-5,TRBJ1-6,.,.,CASIRQRGDSPLHF,TGTGCCAGCATCAGACAGAGGGGGGATTCACCCCTCCACTTT
TRBV21-1,TRBJ1-5,.,.,CASSFSGTGGEQSQHF,TGTGCCAGCAGCTTCTCCGGGACAGGGGGCGAGCAGTCCCAGCATTTT
TRBV18,TRBJ1-4,.,.,CASSFRLAAINEKLFF,TGTGCCAGCTCATTCCGCTTGGCCGCCATTAATGAAAAACTGTTTTTT
TRBV28,TRBJ2-3,TRBD2,.,CASSPGLGEQDTQYF,TGTGCCAGCAGTCCGGGACTAGGTGAACAAGATACGCAGTATTTT
TRBV9,TRBJ2-1,TRBD2,.,CASSVRLAVNEQFF,TGTGCCAGCAGCGTCAGGCTAGCGGTTAATGAGCAGTTCTTC
TRBV27,TRBJ2-7,.,.,CASSFSRSYEQYF,TGTGCCAGCAGTTTCTCTCGCTCCTACGAGCAGTACTTC
TRBV6-4,TRBJ2-3,TRBD1,.,CASSRTGQTTDTQYF,TGTGCCAGCAGCCGTACGGGACAGACCACAGATACGCAGTATTTT
TRBV9,TRBJ1-1,.,.,CASSVGPDSLNTEAFF,TGTGCCAGCAGCGTAGGCCCCGACAGTCTGAACACTGAAGCTTTCTTT
TRBV2,TRBJ1-1,.,.,CASTTGYKAFF,TGTGCCAGCACGACAGGTTATAAAGCTTTCTTT
TRBV2,TRBJ1-1,.,once,CARVLNTEAFF,TGTGCCAGAGTGTTGAACACTGAAGCTTTCTTT
TRBV30,TRBJ2-7,TRBD1,.,CAWSAKAVGTVPGGQYF,TGTGCCTGGAGCGCGAAAGCGGTAGGGACAGTACCTGGGGGGCAGTACTTC